This TCR beta chain came from a study of type 1 regulatory T cells. The wider study: T-allo10 is a Tr1-enriched, alloantigen-specific CD4 T cell product made in vitro.

TCRdb used MiXCR to reprocess the reads, holding one entry per CDR3 protein. The data contain 80,000 to 100,000 distinct CDR3 sequences, less than 40% of them singletons. V was cut by 4 bases and J by 2 bases, with 9 bases left in between. Per germline, CDR1 MGHDK and CDR2 SYGVNS. The CDR3 is 13 residues long. Sequencing used CD4+ T cells, either the whole sample or a sorted fraction (not recorded which). The chain has TRBV25-1 and TRBJ2-7; D is uncertain. The TCR comes from a human donor in good health. Here the CDR3 DNA reads TGTGCCAGCAGTGTGTTCGGTGCCTACGAGCAGTACTTC. It codes for CASSVFGAYEQYF.